These 24 T cell receptor beta chains came from one sample sequenced in a study of shared clonotypes between healthy human individuals. The assay was immunoSEQ multiplex PCR, and TCRdb's table has in-frame clones only and misses some. In the table there are over a million clones, 78% of which are singletons. The material sequenced was memory CD4+ T cells from PBMCs. This sample's subset: CD45RA-negative fraction. These receptors all stem from a man in his late teens or twenties in good health. Some clones in this sample may be carry-over from other donors' samples.

This chain connects TRBV4-1 to TRBJ2-1; 9 bases are shared with TRBD2. The CDR3 is made up of 17 amino acids. V shed 1 base and J 3 bases; nucleotides not matched to a gene: 7. The germline gives CDR1 MGHRA, CDR2 YSYEKL. In nucleotides, the CDR3 is TGCGCCAGCAGCCAAGTATCCGTAGCGGGGGTCTACAATGAGCAGTTCTTC. Protein product: CASSQVSVAGVYNEQFF.

This clone has only a few counts. The CDR3 sequence is CASSHYYEQYF. CDR3 coding DNA: TGTGCCAGCAGTCACTACTACGAGCAGTACTTC. This chain uses TRBV6-1 with TRBJ2-7; D gene ambiguous. The germline V gene encodes CDR1 MNHNS and CDR2 SASEGT. Trimming stripped 5 bases from V and 3 bases from J, with 5 bases between. The CDR3 has 11 residues.

With regard to this clone: This likely came from a read error, as a far larger clone is one base away. Additional DNA sequences in this sample encode the identical CDR3. The chain joins TRBV5-6 to TRBJ1-2; a weak D match, TRBD1 (5 bases). With 3 bases removed from V and 4 bases from J, the gap between germline ends came to 7 bases. The CDR3 covers 12 residues. Looked up from germline, CDR1 is SGHDT and CDR2 is YYEEEE. CDR3 residues: CASSSGTYGYTF. CDR3 sequence (DNA): TGTGCCAGCAGCTCGGGGACCTATGGCTACACCTTC. Together with reference TRBV5-6 and TRBJ1-2, the CDR3 gives the full variable domain: DAGVTQSPTHLIKTRGQQVTLRCSPKSGHDTVSWYQQALGQGPQFIFQYYEEEERQRGNFPDRFSGHQFPNYSSELNVNALLLGDSALYLCASSSGTYGYTFGSGTRLTVV.

The chain employs TRBV7-2 and TRBJ2-7; D gene ambiguous. The germline CDR1 and CDR2 sequences are SGHTA and FQGNSA. V lost 5 bases and J lost 0, with 8 bases in between. CDR3 length: 13 amino acids. The CDR3 is CASSRNPSYEQYF. In DNA, the CDR3 is TGTGCCAGCAGCCGAAACCCCTCCTACGAGCAGTACTTC.

The CDR3 DNA is TGTGCCAGTAGCGAAGGACAGTCTGGAAACACCATATATTTT. Amino acids: CASSEGQSGNTIYF. The chain joins TRBV19 to TRBJ1-3, with D perhaps matching TRBD1 (6 bases). V was cut by 6 bases and J by 1 base, with 10 bases left in between. This CDR3 has 14 amino acids. Germline values: CDR1 LNHDA, CDR2 SQIVND (reference sequence).

This clone was detected once. The CDR3 nucleotides read TGTGCCAGCAGTGAATTGGGGGGAGGCACAGATACGCAGTATTTT. As protein: CASSELGGGTDTQYF. V gene TRBV6-1 combines with J gene TRBJ2-3, with a possible D match to TRBD2 (6 bases). Trimming took 2 bases from V and 1 from J, leaving 10 bases between them. There are 15 residues in the CDR3. Germline values: CDR1 MNHNS, CDR2 SASEGT.

This clone was observed a few times. The chain links TRBV2 to TRBJ2-3; 7 bases line up with TRBD2. Trimming cost V 5 bases and J 4 bases; bases outside gene matches: 9. CDR1 SNHLY and CDR2 FYNNEI come from the germline V gene. This CDR3 has 15 amino acids. CDR3 protein: CASSSGKTRADTQYF. The CDR3 coding sequence is TGTGCCAGCAGTAGCGGGAAGACCCGAGCAGATACGCAGTATTTT.

This clone was counted between two and nine times. Within the sample, other DNA sequences also encode this same CDR3. The J gene is TRBJ2-3, the V gene TRBV28; TRBD2 agrees at 8 bases. Germline-derived CDR1 and CDR2 are MDHEN and SYDVKM. The junction had 1 base not matched to a gene; V was cut back by 3 bases and J by 2 bases. CDR3 length equals 14 residues. CDR3 protein: CASSLTSVTDTQYF. In DNA, the CDR3 is TGTGCCAGCAGTTTGACTAGCGTCACAGATACGCAGTATTTT. Combining the CDR3 with reference TRBV28 and TRBJ2-3 gives the whole variable domain DVKVTQSSRYLVKRTGEKVFLECVQDMDHENMFWYRQDPGLGLRLIYFSYDVKMKEKGDIPEGYSVSREKKERFSLILESASTNQTSMYLCASSLTSVTDTQYFGPGTRLTVL.

This clone was seen many times. This specimen includes other DNA sequences encoding the same CDR3. The rearrangement uses TRBV7-8 and TRBJ1-2, with 7 bases fitting TRBD1. This CDR3 comprises 14 residues. The junction had 7 bases not matched to a gene; V was cut back by 5 bases and J by 4 bases. The germline V gene encodes CDR1 SGHVS and CDR2 FQNEAQ. DNA for the CDR3: TGTGCCAGCAGCCCACGGGGACAGACCTATGGCTACACCTTC. Translated: CASSPRGQTYGYTF.

The chain uses TRBV18 and TRBJ2-7; TRBD1 matches at 9 bases. J was trimmed by 6 bases and V by 3 bases; bases with no gene match: 9. This CDR3 comprises 15 residues. In germline, CDR1 is KGHSH, CDR2 LQKENI. This CDR3 reads CASSPATGGGGEQYF. CDR3 in DNA: TGTGCCAGCTCACCCGCCACAGGGGGCGGCGGCGAGCAGTACTTC.

The chain uses TRBV5-1 and TRBJ2-7, with D possibly called TRBD1 or TRBD2 (6 bases each). The CDR3 is 16 residues long. From germline, CDR1 is SGHRS and CDR2 YFSETQ. Deletions cut 4 bases from V and 4 bases from J, with 21 bases between. DNA for the CDR3: TGCGCCAGCAGCAGCCAAGTTGGGGGGCTACGGTACGAGCAGTACTTC. Its translation: CASSSQVGGLRYEQYF.

The chain is built from TRBV5-4 and TRBJ1-4; 10 bases align to TRBD1. Germline trimming cut 4 bases from V and 4 bases from J; bases unmatched to any gene: 4. CDR1 SGHNT and CDR2 YYREEE come from the germline V gene (reference sequence). The CDR3 is 15 residues long. The CDR3 region is CASSVGQGGNEKLFF. The CDR3 bases are TGTGCCAGCAGCGTCGGACAGGGGGGTAATGAAAAACTGTTTTTT.

The chain is built from TRBV30 and TRBJ2-1; 10 bases agree with TRBD2. The germline gives CDR1 GTSNPN, CDR2 SVGIG (reference sequence). This CDR3 has 15 amino acids. V lost 0 bases, J lost 5 bases, and 4 bases stayed unmatched. The CDR3 reads CAWSVGLAINNEQFF. CDR3 nucleotide sequence: TGTGCCTGGAGTGTGGGACTAGCGATAAACAATGAGCAGTTCTTC.

This clone was observed a few times. V gene TRBV6-1 combines with J gene TRBJ1-1, with 8 bases lining up with TRBD1. The CDR3 is 13 amino acids. V lost 5 bases, J lost 3 bases, and 2 bases stayed unmatched. Germline V gene lookup returns CDR1 MNHNS and CDR2 SASEGT. CDR3 region: CASSKDRDTEAFF. The CDR3 DNA sequence: TGTGCCAGCAGTAAGGACAGGGACACTGAAGCTTTCTTT.

The V call is TRBV7-9, the J call TRBJ1-1; 7 bases align to TRBD1. Trimming took 8 bases from V and 4 from J; bases not matched to a gene: 7. The CDR3 covers 13 residues. Germline CDR1 and CDR2: SEHNR and FQNEAQ (reference sequence). DNA for the CDR3: TGTGCCAGCCTCAGGGGGGGAGGCACTGAAGCTTTCTTT. It is translated as CASLRGGGTEAFF.

The chain has TRBV27 and TRBJ2-1, with D perhaps matching TRBD2 (6 bases). Per germline, CDR1 MNHEY and CDR2 SMNVEV (reference sequence). CDR3 size: 16 residues. V was trimmed by 3 bases and J by 9 bases, leaving 21 bases between them. CDR3 loop: CASSLLVGSIPSEQFF. The CDR3 coding sequence is TGTGCCAGCAGTTTGCTCGTCGGGAGCATTCCGAGTGAGCAGTTCTTC.

Note on this clone: In the same sample, other DNA sequences code for this CDR3. The chain uses TRBV5-1 and TRBJ2-2; weak D call: TRBD2 (5 bases). CDR1 and CDR2 from the germline V gene are SGHRS and YFSETQ. Trimming left V 0 bases short and J 4 bases short, with 10 bases between. This CDR3 is 15 amino acids long. The chain's CDR3 is CASSLEGSGTGELFF. CDR3 coding DNA: TGCGCCAGCAGCTTGGAAGGGAGCGGCACCGGGGAGCTGTTTTTT.

This clone was picked up many times. The chain combines TRBV5-6 with TRBJ2-2; 7 bases line up with TRBD2. The trim removed 7 bases at V and 5 bases at J, leaving 8 bases unmatched. This CDR3 has 14 amino acids. Germline-derived CDR1 and CDR2 are SGHDT and YYEEEE. Here the CDR3 DNA reads TGTGCCAGCTCGCGGCAGGGAGGGACCGGGGAGCTGTTTTTT. This encodes CASSRQGGTGELFF.

This clone showed up just a few times. This chain joins TRBV7-3 and TRBJ1-6; D is uncertain. The V gene's germline CDR1 is SGHTA and CDR2 FQGTGA. Between the trimmed V and J ends, which lost 5 bases and 6 bases, there was a span of 8 bases. The CDR3 runs to 13 residues. The CDR3 spells CASSRTINSPLHF. The CDR3 DNA reads as TGTGCCAGCAGCCGAACAATTAATTCACCCCTCCACTTT.

This clone was counted between two and nine times. The J gene is TRBJ1-6, the V gene TRBV30; the D is unclear. This CDR3 contains 14 residues. V lost 0 bases to trimming and J lost 7 bases, with 10 bases between them. Germline-derived CDR1 and CDR2 are GTSNPN and SVGIG (reference sequence). CDR3 amino acids: CAWSVPGWNSPLHF. CDR3 sequence (DNA): TGTGCCTGGAGTGTACCCGGATGGAATTCACCCCTCCACTTT.

CDR3 amino acids: CASSSDLGTHTEAFF. CDR3 DNA: TGTGCCAGCAGCTCAGATCTCGGCACGCACACTGAAGCTTTCTTT. The rearrangement joins TRBV9 to TRBJ1-1; D unresolved. The CDR3 spans 15 residues. Trimming shortened V by 4 bases and J by 3 bases, and 16 bases separated the two germline ends. Germline V gene data show CDR1 as SGDLS and CDR2 as YYNGEE.

The J gene is TRBJ2-1, the V gene TRBV27; 8 nucleotides line up with TRBD2. Germline V gene lookup returns CDR1 MNHEY and CDR2 SMNVEV (reference sequence). This CDR3 region has 15 residues. The junction had 16 bases not matched to a gene; V was cut back by 7 bases and J by 11 bases. CDR3 loop: CASTNGGAGVNKQFF. CDR3 coding DNA: TGTGCCAGCACCAACGGGGGAGCGGGAGTTAATAAGCAGTTCTTC.

The chain is built from TRBV18 and TRBJ1-2, with no clear D. CDR3 size: 14 residues. V was clipped by 1 base and J by 1 base, with 7 bases between them. Germline V CDR1 and CDR2: KGHSH, LQKENI. The CDR3 DNA reads TGTGCCAGCTCACCACAGGAGATTAACTATGGCTACACCTTC. Translation gives CASSPQEINYGYTF.

The chain has TRBV28 and TRBJ1-5; the D gene is possibly TRBD1 (6 bases). Deletions cut 7 bases from V and 0 bases from J, with 22 bases between. The CDR3 runs to 18 residues. Germline-derived CDR1 and CDR2 are MDHEN and SYDVKM. The DNA of the CDR3 is TGTGCCAGCACCCTTTGGGCAGGGGACGCATATAGCAATCAGCCCCAGCATTTT. Translated: CASTLWAGDAYSNQPQHF.